This TCR beta chain was recovered during a study of blood T cell repertoires in COVID-19. In the original workflow: Estimation of nucleated cell counts was performed using reference gene primer amplification. Sequencing was performed with immunoSEQ multiplex PCR; in TCRdb, only in-frame clones are kept and a portion is missing. Clone size and V and J calls were adopted from that table, with D and trimming inferred from the DNA. The sample yields 300,000 to 500,000 clones, 88% seen once. The CDR3 covers 12 residues. Trimming cost V 8 bases and J 8 bases, with 15 bases left between them. Looked up from germline, CDR1 is MNHEY and CDR2 is SMNVEV (reference sequence). Participants spanned ages about 18 to 90 years and resided in about 25 US areas.

The sequence derives from a woman aged 25-40 years with acute COVID-19. Sample: PBMCs or T cells enriched from blood (not recorded which). The chain uses TRBV27 and TRBJ1-2, with TRBD1 as a possible D gene (6 bases). The CDR3 protein is CASRKGGLGYTF. The CDR3 nucleotides are TGTGCCAGCCGAAAGGGGGGGCTCGGCTACACCTTC.